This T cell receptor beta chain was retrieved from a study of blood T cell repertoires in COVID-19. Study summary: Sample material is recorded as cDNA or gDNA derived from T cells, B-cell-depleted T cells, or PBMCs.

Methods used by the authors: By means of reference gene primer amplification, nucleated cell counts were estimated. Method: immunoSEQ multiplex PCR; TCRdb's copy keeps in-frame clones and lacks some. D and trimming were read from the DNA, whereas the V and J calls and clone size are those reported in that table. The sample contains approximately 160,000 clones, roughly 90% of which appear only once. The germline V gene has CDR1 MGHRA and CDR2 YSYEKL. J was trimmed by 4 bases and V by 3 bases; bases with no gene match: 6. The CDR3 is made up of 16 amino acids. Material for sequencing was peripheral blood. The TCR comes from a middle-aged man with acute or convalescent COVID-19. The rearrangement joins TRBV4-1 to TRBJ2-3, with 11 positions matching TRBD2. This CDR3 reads CASSQASGGIPDTQYF. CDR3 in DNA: TGCGCCAGCAGCCAGGCTAGCGGGGGGATTCCAGATACGCAGTATTTT.